This T cell receptor (beta chain) came from a study of cytomegalovirus exposure and HLA in healthy donors. This clone was picked up a small number of times. TCRdb keeps only in-frame clones here, not all; method: immunoSEQ multiplex PCR. The profile shows some 98,000 clones, roughly 87% of them singletons. CDR1 and CDR2 from the germline V gene are SGHAT and FQNNGV. Trimming cost V 8 bases and J 6 bases; bases outside gene matches: 11. The CDR3 is 14 residues long. The chain employs TRBV11-2 and TRBJ1-2, with 8 nucleotides matching TRBD1. This clonotype was obtained from a man younger than 35 in good health and CMV-seropositive. Sequenced material: PBMCs. The CDR3 region has the DNA TGTGCCAGCGCCACCCCGACAGGGGTGCATGGCTACACCTTC. Translation: CASATPTGVHGYTF.